The 22 T cell receptor beta chains below come from one sample, sequenced in a study of blood T cells in healthy people across ages. A J-beta primer mix and a sample-barcoded 5' primer were used in a second PCR of about 6 to 12 cycles. Via MiXCR, TCRdb re-called the 5' RACE reads, giving one row per CDR3 protein. The table lists roughly 550,000 distinct CDR3 sequences, 24% of them singletons. The data also belong to a second study, concerning T cells of mothers and their children.

Material: blood. Receptors were obtained from a boy between 10 and 17 years old in good health.

The rearrangement joins TRBV2 to TRBJ2-4; 8 nucleotides match TRBD2. The J segment lost 1 base and the V segment lost 7 bases, leaving 6 bases of the junction unmatched. The CDR3 loop spans 15 amino acids. Germline CDR1 is SNHLY and CDR2 is FYNNEI. This CDR3 is CASKTGGGAKNIQYF. The CDR3 coding sequence is TGTGCCAGCAAGACGGGCGGGGGGGCCAAAAACATTCAGTACTTC.

There are a few counts of this clonotype. This chain links TRBV6-5 with TRBJ1-2; D unclear. The ends were cut back, 2 bases at V and 7 bases at J, with 8 bases in the middle. CDR1 MNHEY and CDR2 SVGAGI come from the germline V gene. The CDR3 has 12 amino acids. The CDR3 coding sequence is TGTGCCAGCAGTTACGATGGCGTTGGCTACACCTTC. It yields the protein CASSYDGVGYTF.

About this clonotype: The junction and the germline gene differ at one end; a read error may be behind it. The V call is TRBV28, the J call TRBJ2-2; 12 nucleotides line up with TRBD2. CDR1 is MDHEN and CDR2 is SYDVKM in the germline V gene. The CDR3 runs to 16 residues. CDR3: CAGSLGTSGWTGELFF. The CDR3 DNA follows: TGTGCCGGCAGTTTAGGGACTAGCGGGTGGACCGGGGAGCTGTTTTTT. The full variable domain, with the rest looked up from reference TRBV28 and TRBJ2-2, is DVKVTQSSRYLVKRTGEKVFLECVQDMDHENMFWYRQDPGLGLRLIYFSYDVKMKEKGDIPEGYSVSREKKERFSLILESASTNQTSMYLCAGSLGTSGWTGELFFGEGSRLTVL.

This clonotype was counted a few times. CDR3 in amino acids: CASRWTESSYEQYF. Here the CDR3 DNA reads TGCGCCAGCAGGTGGACGGAGAGCTCCTACGAGCAGTACTTC. The chain is built from TRBV4-1 and TRBJ2-7, with D uncertain. Trimming cost V 6 bases and J 0 bases, with 12 bases left between them. Germline lookup yields CDR1 MGHRA and CDR2 YSYEKL. There are 14 residues in the CDR3.

In this sample, this clonotype turned up a few times. The chain carries TRBV2 and TRBJ1-4; perhaps TRBD1 as D (6 bases). Trimming stripped 8 bases from V and 8 bases from J, with 18 bases between. CDR3 length equals 14 residues. Looked up from germline, CDR1 is SNHLY and CDR2 is FYNNEI. The DNA of the CDR3 is TGTGCCAGCGCGCTCGGGGGCGCAGAAGAAAAACTGTTTTTT. This sequence encodes CASALGGAEEKLFF. The full variable domain, rest sourced from reference TRBV2 and TRBJ1-4, is EPEVTQTPSHQVTQMGQEVILRCVPISNHLYFYWYRQILGQKVEFLVSFYNNEISEKSEIFDDQFSVERPDGSNFTLKIRSTKLEDSAMYFCASALGGAEEKLFFGSGTQLSVL.

Only a few counts were recorded for this clonotype. This chain uses TRBV18 with TRBJ1-4; unclear D gene. The CDR3 is made up of 13 amino acids. The germline CDR1 and CDR2 sequences are KGHSH and LQKENI. V lost 2 bases and J 8 bases, leaving 9 bases between the germline ends. As DNA, the CDR3 is TGTGCCAGCTCACCAGGGGTAGGAGAAAAACTGTTTTTT. This gives the protein CASSPGVGEKLFF.

CDR3 in amino acids: CSASQGRASYNEQFF. The CDR3 DNA follows: TGCAGTGCTAGTCAGGGTCGCGCATCCTACAATGAGCAGTTCTTC. The J gene is TRBJ2-1, the V gene TRBV20-1; tentative D call: TRBD1 (5 bases). The germline CDR1 and CDR2 sequences are DFQATT and SNEGSKA (reference sequence). The V end lost 3 bases, the J end lost 1 base, and 13 bases lay between the germline ends. This CDR3 has 15 amino acids.

Only a few counts were recorded for this clonotype. The chain joins TRBV11-2 to TRBJ2-7; D not resolved. Germline loops: CDR1 SGHAT, CDR2 FQNNGV. V was trimmed by 0 bases and J by 2 bases, leaving 11 bases between them. The CDR3 extends over 15 amino acids. CDR3 protein: CASSLDFGGTYEQYF. Here the CDR3 DNA reads TGTGCCAGCAGCTTAGATTTCGGCGGCACCTACGAGCAGTACTTC.

The V call is TRBV28, the J call TRBJ2-7; D uncertain. Deletions cut 3 bases from V and 3 bases from J, with 9 bases between. This CDR3 is built from 13 residues. In germline, CDR1 is MDHEN, CDR2 SYDVKM. The CDR3 loop reads CASSFVQLYEQYF. CDR3 sequence (DNA): TGTGCCAGCAGTTTTGTACAGCTCTACGAGCAGTACTTC.

In the case of this clonotype: Mismatch with germline at one junction end may stem from a read error. The rearrangement uses TRBV4-3 and TRBJ1-2, with D perhaps TRBD1 (6 bases). The V gene's germline CDR1 is LGHNA and CDR2 YSLEER. CDR3 length equals 13 residues. CDR3: CASGQAGARGYAF. The CDR3 nucleotides are TGCGCCAGCGGTCAAGCGGGGGCCAGAGGCTACGCCTTC.

This clonotype has a handful of counts. Its ends do not fully match the called genes, so a read error is possible. This rearrangement joins TRBV4-1 to TRBJ2-7, with D maybe TRBD1 (5 bases). Germline CDR1 is MGHRA and CDR2 is YSYEKL. CDR3 length equals 16 residues. CDR3 region: CASSQEGPPKHYEQYF. CDR3 nucleotide sequence: TGCGCCAGCAGCCAAGAGGGGCCGCCAAAGCACTACGAGCAGTACTTT.

There are a few counts of this clonotype. The rearrangement links TRBV20-1 to TRBJ2-4, with 13 bases that match TRBD2. CDR1 is DFQATT, CDR2 SNEGSKA, per germline (reference sequence). This CDR3 is built from 19 residues. Trimming removed 6 bases from V and 1 base from J; junction bases left unmatched: 15. The CDR3 region has the DNA TGCAGTGCCTGGACTAGCGGGGGATCGCTGGGCTTTGCCAAAAACATTCAGTACTTC. Amino acids: CSAWTSGGSLGFAKNIQYF.

This clonotype showed up just a few times. The chain is built from TRBV10-3 and TRBJ2-5, with 8 bases fitting TRBD1. Trimming cost V 6 bases and J 3 bases; bases outside gene matches: 3. Germline CDR1 ENHRY, CDR2 SYGVKD. CDR3 size: 13 residues. The CDR3 nucleotides are TGTGCCATCAGGGGACAGGAGAAAGAGACCCAGTACTTC. This gives the protein CAIRGQEKETQYF.

This clonotype was counted only a few times. CDR3 region: CASSLVGTSGRRTYEQYF. The CDR3 DNA follows: TGCGCCAGCAGCTTGGTTGGGACTAGCGGGAGGCGGACCTACGAGCAGTACTTC. The gene calls are TRBV5-1 and TRBJ2-7, with TRBD2 matching over 15 bases. V was pared by 0 bases and J by 2 bases, with 6 bases of the junction left unmatched. Germline V gene data show CDR1 as SGHRS and CDR2 as YFSETQ. The CDR3 totals 18 residues.

In its sample, this clonotype was seen a few times. This chain uses TRBV19 with TRBJ1-1; D possibly corresponds to TRBD1 (5 bases). V lost 1 base and J lost 0, with 9 bases in between. This CDR3 region has 15 residues. Germline V gene lookup returns CDR1 LNHDA and CDR2 SQIVND (reference sequence). DNA of the CDR3: TGTGCCAGTAGTATAGTCGGGACGGTGAACACTGAAGCTTTCTTT. Translation: CASSIVGTVNTEAFF. The entire variable domain, with the rest obtained from reference TRBV19 and TRBJ1-1, is as follows: DGGITQSPKYLFRKEGQNVTLSCEQNLNHDAMYWYRQDPGQGLRLIYYSQIVNDFQKGDIAEGYSVSREKKESFPLTVTSAQKNPTAFYLCASSIVGTVNTEAFFGQGTRLTVV.

This clonotype was found a few times. The chain carries TRBV5-1 and TRBJ2-3, with D tentatively TRBD2 (6 bases). V was trimmed by 0 bases and J by 1 base, leaving 12 bases between them. The CDR3 has 16 amino acids. Germline CDR1 and CDR2: SGHRS and YFSETQ. The CDR3 sequence is CASSLAGRGRTDTQYF. Written as DNA, the CDR3 is TGCGCCAGCAGCTTGGCCGGGCGGGGACGCACAGATACGCAGTATTTT.

This clonotype was observed a handful of times. V usage is TRBV6-2 or TRBV6-3 and J usage is TRBJ2-5, with no clear D. Germline V CDR1 and CDR2: MNHEY, SVGEGT. V was cut by 4 bases and J by 1 base, with 10 bases left in between. This CDR3 has 14 residues. CDR3 loop: CASSWLGPQETQYF. The CDR3 DNA reads TGTGCCAGCAGTTGGTTAGGGCCCCAAGAGACCCAGTACTTC.

This clonotype came up a few times. The chain uses TRBV27 and TRBJ2-1; D could derive from TRBD1 or TRBD2 (5 bases each). The last part of the DNA fits TRBJ2-5 better; the J call may be wrong. This CDR3 spans 13 amino acids. Germline lookup yields CDR1 MNHEY and CDR2 SMNVEV (reference sequence). The CDR3 loop is CASSLQGVETQYF. CDR3 coding DNA: TGTGCCAGCAGTTTACAGGGAGTCGAGACCCAGTACTTC.

This clonotype came up many times. The chain recombines TRBV7-9 with TRBJ2-7; the D is unclear. Germline V gene sequence: CDR1 SEHNR, CDR2 FQNEAQ (reference sequence). This CDR3 is 15 amino acids long. V shed 0 bases and J shed 2 bases, with 11 bases lying between them. This CDR3 reads CASSLASVQTYEQYF. The DNA for the CDR3 is TGTGCCAGCAGCTTAGCCTCGGTACAGACCTACGAGCAGTACTTC.

The chain links TRBV7-9 to TRBJ1-2; D gene ambiguous. The germline V gene has CDR1 SEHNR and CDR2 FQNEAQ (reference sequence). Trimming left V 2 bases short and J 0 bases short, with 7 bases between. This CDR3 is built from 14 residues. The CDR3: CASSLIGANYGYTF. The DNA for the CDR3 is TGTGCCAGCAGCTTAATTGGAGCTAACTATGGCTACACCTTC.

The chain carries TRBV9 and TRBJ2-5, with TRBD2 matching over 11 bases. V was pared by 3 bases and J by 4 bases, with 8 bases of the junction left unmatched. Germline CDR1 SGDLS, CDR2 YYNGEE. The CDR3 runs 16 residues. The CDR3, as DNA: TGTGCCAGCAGCGCCTTAGCGGGAGGGCCAGGAGAGACCCAGTACTTC. Encoded protein: CASSALAGGPGETQYF.

This clonotype was counted a few times. The J gene is TRBJ1-5, the V gene TRBV15; D remains unclear. Germline CDR1 is LNHNV and CDR2 is YYDKDF (reference sequence). Trimming stripped 6 bases from V and 5 bases from J, with 17 bases between. This CDR3 comprises 15 residues. CDR3 nucleotides: TGTGCCACCAGAGCTACCCCGGGGAATTATCAGCCCCAGCATTTT. Protein sequence: CATRATPGNYQPQHF.